Shown below are 5 T cell receptor beta chains from a single sample sequenced in a study of blood T cells in healthy people across ages. Then a second PCR, running roughly 7 to 11 cycles, was carried out with a sample-barcoded 5' primer and a J-beta primer mix. TCRdb re-analysed the 5' RACE reads in MiXCR, keeping a single row per CDR3 protein. The sample holds 800,000 to 950,000 distinct CDR3 sequences, 25% to 30% seen once. This sample also appeared in a second study, on T cells of mothers and their children.

The sequencing input was blood. These receptors were taken from a woman aged 40 to 55 in good health.

The chain combines TRBV25-1 with TRBJ1-3; tentative D call: TRBD1 (6 bases). V lost 2 bases, J lost 0 bases, and 20 bases lay in between. Looked up from germline, CDR1 is MGHDK and CDR2 is SYGVNS. This CDR3 region has 19 residues. The CDR3 coding sequence is TGTGCCAGCAGTGAAGCCCCCGGGGCAGGGGCCTGCTCTGGAAACACCATATATTTT. It yields the protein CASSEAPGAGACSGNTIYF. Complete variable domain (other parts from reference TRBV25-1 and TRBJ1-3): EADIYQTPRYLVIGTGKKITLECSQTMGHDKMYWYQQDPGMELHLIHYSYGVNSTEKGDLSSESTVSRIRTEHFPLTLESARPSHTSQYLCASSEAPGAGACSGNTIYFGEGSWLTVV.

V and J are TRBV6-5 and TRBJ1-2; the D is unclear. The germline V gene has CDR1 MNHEY and CDR2 SVGAGI. The CDR3 runs to 12 residues. Deletions cut 5 bases from V and 3 bases from J, with 7 bases between. The CDR3 sequence is CASSVGDYGYTF. The CDR3 region has the DNA TGTGCCAGCAGTGTCGGTGACTATGGCTACACCTTC.

This rearrangement joins TRBV20-1 to TRBJ2-7, with D tentatively TRBD1 (6 bases). V was pared by 3 bases and J by 5 bases, with 11 bases between. This CDR3 is 12 amino acids long. Germline-derived CDR1 and CDR2 are DFQATT and SNEGSKA (reference sequence). Written as DNA, the CDR3 is TGCAGTGCTAGTCTACAGGGTAACGAGCAGTACTTC. It is translated as CSASLQGNEQYF.

The chain has TRBV5-1 and TRBJ2-3; D remains ambiguous. The germline CDR1 and CDR2 sequences are SGHRS and YFSETQ. The V gene lost 4 bases and the J gene lost 3 bases, with 15 bases spanning the gap. The length of the CDR3 is 15 residues. The CDR3: CASSNWVDQTDTQYF. DNA of the CDR3: TGCGCCAGCAGCAATTGGGTGGATCAAACAGATACGCAGTATTTT.

This clonotype was counted only a few times. The chain is built from TRBV6-1 and TRBJ1-2; D remains ambiguous. Germline V CDR1 and CDR2: MNHNS, SASEGT. Deletions cut 0 bases from V and 8 bases from J, with 16 bases between. The CDR3 spans 15 residues. CDR3 bases: TGTGCCAGCAGTGAAGCGTTGGGGAGTTTGGGCGGCTACACCTTC. This translates into CASSEALGSLGGYTF.